This T cell receptor beta chain was sequenced for a study of blood T cell repertoires in COVID-19. Study-level information: Acute-phase and convalescent COVID-19 samples originated in the United States, Italy and Spain. The cDNA or gDNA used as material had been derived from T cells, B-cell-depleted T cells, or PBMCs.

The V and J ends lost 7 bases and 1 base respectively, with 16 bases between them. CDR1 is MNHEY, CDR2 SVGAGI, per germline. CDR3 length equals 15 residues. Per the original data handling: Nucleated cell number was recorded as an estimate derived from reference gene primer amplification. Clones were read by immunoSEQ multiplex PCR, and TCRdb kept only the in-frame ones, dropping some. V and J calls and clone size are copied from that table; D and trimming were computed from the DNA. The repertoire holds around 160,000 clones, with over 90% as singletons. Seattle enrolled patients during active infection and tracked them longitudinally.

This receptor was obtained from a woman in her sixties or seventies with COVID-19, enrolled during active disease. The sequenced sample consisted of peripheral blood. V and J are TRBV6-5 and TRBJ1-1; D unresolved. This CDR3 is CASTTRGKPNTEAFF. CDR3 DNA: TGTGCCAGCACTACACGCGGCAAGCCGAACACTGAAGCTTTCTTT.